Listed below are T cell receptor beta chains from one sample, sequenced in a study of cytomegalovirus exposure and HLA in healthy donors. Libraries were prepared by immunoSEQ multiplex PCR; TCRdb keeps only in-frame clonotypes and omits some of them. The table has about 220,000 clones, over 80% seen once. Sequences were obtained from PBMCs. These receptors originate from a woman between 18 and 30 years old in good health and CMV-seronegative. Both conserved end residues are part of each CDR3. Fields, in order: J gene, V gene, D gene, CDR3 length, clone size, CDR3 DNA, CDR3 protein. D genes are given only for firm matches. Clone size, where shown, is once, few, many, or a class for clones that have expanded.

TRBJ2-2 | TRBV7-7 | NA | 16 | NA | TGTGCTAGCAGCTTGAATAGCGACTCGAACACCGGGGAGCTGTTTTTT | CASSLNSDSNTGELFF
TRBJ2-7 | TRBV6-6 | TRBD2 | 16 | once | TGTGCCAGCAGCCCTTTCCGGGGGGGGACCTCCTACGAGCAGTACTTC | CASSPFRGGTSYEQYF
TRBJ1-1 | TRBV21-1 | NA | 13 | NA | TGTGCCAGCAGCAAAGAACGAGGGGAGGTAGCTTTCTTT | CASSKERGEVAFF
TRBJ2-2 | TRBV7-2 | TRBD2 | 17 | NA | TGTGCCAGCAGCACCCGTCTGCGAGCGGGATTTCCCGGGGAGCTGTTTTTT | CASSTRLRAGFPGELFF
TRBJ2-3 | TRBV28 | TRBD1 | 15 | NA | TGTGCCAGCAGTATAACAGGGGCTCAAAGGCATACGCAGTATTTT | CASSITGAQRHTQYF
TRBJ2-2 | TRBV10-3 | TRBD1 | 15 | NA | TGTGCCATCAGTCGGGACAGGGAACACACCGGGGAGCTGTTTTTT | CAISRDREHTGELFF
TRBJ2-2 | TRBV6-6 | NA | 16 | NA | TGTGCCAGCAGCTCTGGCAGGGCGTGGGACACCGGGGAGCTGTTTTTT | CASSSGRAWDTGELFF
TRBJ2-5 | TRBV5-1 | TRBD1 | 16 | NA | TGCGCCAGCAGCCCCAGGGGGCTTCATACCCAAGAGGCCCAGTACTTC | CASSPRGLHTQEAQYF
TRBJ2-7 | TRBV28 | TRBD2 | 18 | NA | TGTGCCAGCAGTTCAGGGATCGGCGGACTAGCGCCCCTGTACGAGCAGTACTTC | CASSSGIGGLAPLYEQYF
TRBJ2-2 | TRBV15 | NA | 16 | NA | TGTGCCACCAGCAGACTGGAGTTCGCGAACACCGGGGAGCTGTTTTTT | CATSRLEFANTGELFF
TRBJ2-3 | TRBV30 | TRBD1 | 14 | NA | TGTGCCTGGAGTGTAGGACAGGGAACAGATACGCAGTATTTT | CAWSVGQGTDTQYF
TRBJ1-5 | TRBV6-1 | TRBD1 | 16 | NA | TGTGCCAGCAGTGAAGGTCTCGGACAGGGCAATCAGCCCCAGCATTTT | CASSEGLGQGNQPQHF
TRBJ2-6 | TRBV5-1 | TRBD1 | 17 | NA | TGCGCCAGCAGCTCGGGACAGGGTCGCTCTGGGGCCAACGTCCTGACTTTC | CASSSGQGRSGANVLTF
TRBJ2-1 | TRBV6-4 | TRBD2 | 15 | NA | TGTGCCAGCAGTGATAATGCGGGAGGGATCGGTGAGCAGTTCTTC | CASSDNAGGIGEQFF
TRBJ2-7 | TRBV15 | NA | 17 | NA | TGTGCCACCAGCGTGAGATTAGGAGCCACAAGCTCCTACGAGCAGTACTTC | CATSVRLGATSSYEQYF
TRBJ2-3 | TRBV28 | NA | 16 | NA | TGTGCCAGCAGTGAGCTAGCTATTGAGGGCACAGATACGCAGTATTTT | CASSELAIEGTDTQYF
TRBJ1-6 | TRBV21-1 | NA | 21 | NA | TGTGCCAGCAGCAAAGCGCTTTATAGTATGGGGGCAGCCAGGGGCGATTCACCCCTCCACTTT | CASSKALYSMGAARGDSPLHF